Listed below are T cell receptor beta chains from one sample, sequenced in a study of T cell repertoires in cytomegalovirus infection. Antigen specificity for these receptors is unknown. TCRdb reprocessed the reads with MiXCR, giving one entry per CDR3 protein. The sample contains about 570,000 distinct CDR3 sequences, 40% of which appear only once. Sequences were derived from cultured PBMCs, sampled from culture after CMV antigen stimulation. The receptors stem from a human donor in good health (CMV status not recorded). Some clones in this sample may be carry-over from other donors' samples. The conserved cysteine and the conserved F or W are not part of the CDR3 here. Clone size is shown for a subset of rows, as once, few, many or a class of expanded clone.

size	V	J	length	CDR3
.	TRBV7-2	TRBJ2-7	11	ASSSQPSYEQY
few	TRBV2	TRBJ2-2	11	ASRRLRAGELF
.	TRBV7-6	TRBJ2-3	12	ASSDVGALDTQY
few	TRBV19	TRBJ2-1	14	ASSIDLGQPYNEQF
.	TRBV20-1	TRBJ2-7	11	SAGSDSLYEQY
.	TRBV19	TRBJ2-2	12	ASSTGDFAGELF
many	TRBV7-2	TRBJ2-5	11	ASTRQGRETQY
.	TRBV7-2	TRBJ2-7	14	ASTLGETSGAYEQY
.	TRBV6-2/TRBV6-3	TRBJ2-5	15	ASSPVETSDYQETQY
.	TRBV12-3/TRBV12-4	TRBJ1-5	12	ASSLALKNQPQH
few	TRBV10-3	TRBJ2-7	12	ATTTGVRAYEQY
.	TRBV20-1	TRBJ1-1	16	SARDTGSVGALNTEAF
.	TRBV7-2	TRBJ2-3	10	APGKGADTQY
.	TRBV4-1	TRBJ2-1	14	ASSQTGTGGRDEQF
.	TRBV19	TRBJ2-1	13	ASSMIPTGHNEQF
many	TRBV7-2	TRBJ2-3	20	ASSSTRLIRDRGRGSTDTQY
.	TRBV7-2	TRBJ1-1	12	ASSLVKGWTEAF
.	TRBV7-4	TRBJ1-2	13	ASSHPFPGEDGYT
.	TRBV7-6	TRBJ1-4	14	ASSLIDGQGDEKLF
few	TRBV28	TRBJ2-5	13	ASRLNRGGQETQY
few	TRBV7-6	TRBJ2-7	11	ASSQGTDYEQY
few	TRBV7-8	TRBJ2-3	14	ASSLKLTGGGDTQY
few	TRBV7-9	TRBJ2-2	15	ASSPPKRGLSTGELF
.	TRBV15	TRBJ2-5	11	ATSRGSQGTQY
.	TRBV12-3/TRBV12-4	TRBJ1-2	13	ASSWTGALNYGYT
.	TRBV5-1	TRBJ2-2	13	ASSLVGQHTGELF
.	TRBV3-1	TRBJ2-7	15	ASSQDPRTRVWDEQY
.	TRBV11-3	TRBJ2-3	17	ASSLGLAGGIPSTDTQY
.	TRBV6-5	TRBJ1-1	13	ASTPNRAAGTEAF
.	TRBV5-4	TRBJ2-5	11	ASSPTLQETQY
.	TRBV11-2	TRBJ1-1	12	ASSLGYRNTEAF
few	TRBV7-9	TRBJ1-3	12	ASSRDLSGNTIY
many	TRBV3-1	TRBJ2-2	12	ASSQSGGTGELF
.	TRBV4-3	TRBJ2-6	17	ASSQDGQGLYAGANVLT
.	TRBV18	TRBJ1-5	12	ASSADRAGQPQH
.	TRBV7-9	TRBJ2-6	12	ASSSMAGANVLT
few	TRBV7-8	TRBJ2-5	13	ASSFPPAPRETQY
.	TRBV6-6	TRBJ1-2	9	ASSTLYGYT
.	TRBV6-2/TRBV6-3	TRBJ2-6	14	ASRRERSSGANVLT
.	TRBV7-8	TRBJ1-4	13	ASSLGGTGFEKLF
few	TRBV10-3	TRBJ2-3	12	AISEPSSTDTQY
.	TRBV4-1	TRBJ2-3	14	ASSRGQRTSTDTQY
.	TRBV4-3	TRBJ2-1	11	ASSQDLAGGSV
few	TRBV7-6	TRBJ1-2	11	ASSPGQGRPYT
few	TRBV7-2	TRBJ1-2	11	ASSLKGARGYT
few	TRBV7-2	TRBJ2-7	14	ASSLEGTSGSYEQY
few	TRBV12-3/TRBV12-4	TRBJ2-7	11	ASRGQGGYEQY
once	TRBV12-3/TRBV12-4	TRBJ2-4	16	ASSLVGGQGAAKNIQY
few	TRBV7-8	TRBJ1-2	13	ASSSLYALGYGYT
.	TRBV11-2	TRBJ1-4	12	ASSKSPTNEKLF
.	TRBV28	TRBJ2-7	16	ASSPVFGLAGSSYEQY
.	TRBV4-3	TRBJ2-1	13	ASSQESRTYNEQF
.	TRBV7-8	TRBJ2-1	13	ASTRTGGSYNEQF